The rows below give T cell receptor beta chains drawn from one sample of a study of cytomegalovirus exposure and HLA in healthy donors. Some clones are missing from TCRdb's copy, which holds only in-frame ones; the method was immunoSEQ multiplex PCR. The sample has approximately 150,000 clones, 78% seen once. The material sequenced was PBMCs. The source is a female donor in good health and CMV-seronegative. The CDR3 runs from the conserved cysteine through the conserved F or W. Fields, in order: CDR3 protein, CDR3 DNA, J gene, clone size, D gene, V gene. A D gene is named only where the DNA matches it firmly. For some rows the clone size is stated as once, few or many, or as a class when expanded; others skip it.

CDR3 protein: CASSILGASSYEQYF; CDR3 DNA: TGTGCCAGTAGTATTTTGGGGGCGAGCTCCTACGAGCAGTACTTC; J gene: TRBJ2-7; clone size: .; D gene: .; V gene: TRBV19
CDR3 protein: CASSIPLGQAGRSGANVLTF; CDR3 DNA: TGTGCCAGTAGTATCCCTCTCGGACAGGCGGGAAGGTCTGGGGCCAACGTCCTGACTTTC; J gene: TRBJ2-6; clone size: .; D gene: .; V gene: TRBV19
CDR3 protein: CASSPSLGQEKLFF; CDR3 DNA: TGTGCCAGCAGTCCCTCACTGGGGCAGGAAAAACTGTTTTTT; J gene: TRBJ1-4; clone size: .; D gene: .; V gene: TRBV28
CDR3 protein: CASSLFIAGAISYEQYF; CDR3 DNA: TGTGCCAGCAGCTTGTTCATAGCGGGAGCTATCTCCTACGAGCAGTACTTC; J gene: TRBJ2-7; clone size: .; D gene: TRBD2; V gene: TRBV5-4
CDR3 protein: CASSPAGVNTEAFF; CDR3 DNA: TGTGCCAGCAGTCCCGCAGGGGTCAACACTGAAGCTTTCTTT; J gene: TRBJ1-1; clone size: few; D gene: .; V gene: TRBV27
CDR3 protein: CASSLLGVGRDEQFF; CDR3 DNA: TGTGCCAGCAGCTTGTTAGGAGTTGGTAGAGATGAGCAGTTCTTC; J gene: TRBJ2-1; clone size: .; D gene: .; V gene: TRBV7-9
CDR3 protein: CASSRTTRWDTQYF; CDR3 DNA: TGTGCCAGCAGCCGCACGACTAGATGGGATACGCAGTATTTT; J gene: TRBJ2-3; clone size: .; D gene: .; V gene: TRBV7-9
CDR3 protein: CASSVQGRTNTEAFF; CDR3 DNA: TGTGCCAGCAGCGTACAGGGGAGGACGAACACTGAAGCTTTCTTT; J gene: TRBJ1-1; clone size: .; D gene: TRBD1; V gene: TRBV6-1
CDR3 protein: CASSLPGQGNSPLHF; CDR3 DNA: TGTGCCAGCAGCTTACCCGGACAGGGGAATTCACCCCTCCACTTT; J gene: TRBJ1-6; clone size: .; D gene: TRBD1; V gene: TRBV7-9
CDR3 protein: CAISEAPNPRAAGELFF; CDR3 DNA: TGTGCCATCAGTGAAGCCCCCAATCCCAGGGCGGCCGGGGAGCTGTTTTTT; J gene: TRBJ2-2; clone size: .; D gene: .; V gene: TRBV10-3
CDR3 protein: CASSPTGYYGYTF; CDR3 DNA: TGTGCCAGCAGCCCAACAGGGTACTATGGCTACACCTTC; J gene: TRBJ1-2; clone size: once; D gene: .; V gene: TRBV28
CDR3 protein: CASSPSRGDSEAFF; CDR3 DNA: TGTGCCAGCAGCCCCTCGAGGGGGGACAGTGAAGCTTTCTTT; J gene: TRBJ1-1; clone size: .; D gene: TRBD1; V gene: TRBV7-6
CDR3 protein: CASSRGQNEQYF; CDR3 DNA: TGTGCCAGCTCGAGAGGGCAGAACGAGCAGTACTTC; J gene: TRBJ2-7; clone size: .; D gene: .; V gene: TRBV9
CDR3 protein: CASSIAPTGNRNIQYF; CDR3 DNA: TGTGCCAGTAGTATTGCCCCGACAGGTAATCGAAACATTCAGTACTTC; J gene: TRBJ2-4; clone size: .; D gene: .; V gene: TRBV19
CDR3 protein: CASSAGGTNEKLFF; CDR3 DNA: TGTGCCAGCAGCGCAGGGGGGACTAATGAAAAACTGTTTTTT; J gene: TRBJ1-4; clone size: .; D gene: TRBD1; V gene: TRBV5-4
CDR3 protein: CASSLSGSEQFF; CDR3 DNA: TGTGCCAGCAGCCTCTCGGGGAGTGAGCAGTTCTTC; J gene: TRBJ2-1; clone size: .; D gene: .; V gene: TRBV7-8
CDR3 protein: CASSLRGWDTDTQYF; CDR3 DNA: TGTGCCAGCAGCTTACGGGGATGGGACACAGATACGCAGTATTTT; J gene: TRBJ2-3; clone size: .; D gene: .; V gene: TRBV7-8
CDR3 protein: CASSRGPTGTEAFF; CDR3 DNA: TGTGCCAGCAGTCGGGGCCCTACAGGGACTGAAGCTTTCTTT; J gene: TRBJ1-1; clone size: .; D gene: .; V gene: TRBV2
CDR3 protein: CASSERDVRETQYF; CDR3 DNA: TGTGCCAGCTCAGAGCGAGACGTCCGGGAGACCCAGTACTTC; J gene: TRBJ2-5; clone size: once; D gene: .; V gene: TRBV18
CDR3 protein: CASSPKGVSKTF; CDR3 DNA: TGTGCCAGCAGCCCAAAGGGGGTTAGCAAGACCTTC; J gene: TRBJ1-2; clone size: .; D gene: .; V gene: TRBV14
CDR3 protein: CASSEVRNTEAFF; CDR3 DNA: TGTGCCAGCAGTGAAGTGAGGAACACTGAAGCTTTCTTT; J gene: TRBJ1-1; clone size: .; D gene: .; V gene: TRBV6-5
CDR3 protein: CAWSMTFTGRGTEAFF; CDR3 DNA: TGTGCCTGGAGCATGACGTTTACAGGAAGGGGCACTGAAGCTTTCTTT; J gene: TRBJ1-1; clone size: .; D gene: .; V gene: TRBV30
CDR3 protein: CASSLMPGYNEQFF; CDR3 DNA: TGTGCCAGCAGCTTAATGCCGGGCTACAATGAGCAGTTCTTC; J gene: TRBJ2-1; clone size: once; D gene: .; V gene: TRBV7-3
CDR3 protein: CASSLLVAKNIQYF; CDR3 DNA: TGTGCCAGCAGTTTACTCGTAGCCAAAAACATTCAGTACTTC; J gene: TRBJ2-4; clone size: .; D gene: .; V gene: TRBV27
CDR3 protein: CASSLGTVSSYEQYF; CDR3 DNA: TGTGCCAGCAGTTTAGGGACAGTTAGCTCCTACGAGCAGTACTTC; J gene: TRBJ2-7; clone size: .; D gene: TRBD1; V gene: TRBV28